This is a list of T cell receptor beta chains from one sample in a study of shared clonotypes between healthy human individuals. TCRdb keeps only in-frame clones here, not all; method: immunoSEQ multiplex PCR. The profile shows hundreds of thousands of clones, around 79% of them singletons. The sample consisted of PBMCs. The source of these receptors is a middle-aged woman in good health. Some clones in this sample may be carry-over from other donors' samples. Both conserved end residues are part of each CDR3. The D gene is left open where the match is weak. The size field is filled for only some rows; it gives once, few, many or a size class.

V gene	D gene	J gene	clone size	CDR3 DNA	CDR3 protein
TRBV28	.	TRBJ1-1	.	TGTGCCAGCAGTTTGGGGTTCAATCATAATGAAGCTTTCTTT	CASSLGFNHNEAFF
TRBV5-4	.	TRBJ1-3	.	TGTGCCAGCAGCTTGGTAGGGTCCGGAAACACCATATATTTT	CASSLVGSGNTIYF
TRBV28	.	TRBJ1-5	.	TGTGCCATCCAGAACTGGTCAGGTTATCAGCCCCAGCATTTT	CAIQNWSGYQPQHF
TRBV7-2	.	TRBJ2-3	.	TGTGCCAGCAGCCCAGACACTGGCACAGATACGCAGTATTTT	CASSPDTGTDTQYF
TRBV28	TRBD1	TRBJ2-2	.	TGTGCCAGCGGAGGACAGGCCACCGGGGAGCTGTTTTTT	CASGGQATGELFF
TRBV23-1	.	TRBJ1-3	.	TGCGCCAGCAGTCAATCGCTGGGCTCTGGAAACACCATATATTTT	CASSQSLGSGNTIYF
TRBV6-5	.	TRBJ2-5	.	TGTGCCAGCAGTACCGAAGAGACCCAGTACTTC	CASSTEETQYF
TRBV5-8	.	TRBJ2-5	few	TGTGCCAGCAGCTTGGTACAAGAGACCCAGTACTTC	CASSLVQETQYF
TRBV7-3	.	TRBJ1-1	.	TGTGCCAGCAGCTTAGGGATGAACACTGAAGCTTTCTTT	CASSLGMNTEAFF
TRBV5-6	.	TRBJ2-3	.	TGTGCCAGCAGCCGCTGGTCTAGCGCTAGGGGAGATACGCAGTATTTT	CASSRWSSARGDTQYF
TRBV19	TRBD1	TRBJ1-1	once	TGTGCCAGTAGTAAACGGCCCCCCCGGGACAGTCCCACTGAAGCTTTCTTT	CASSKRPPRDSPTEAFF
TRBV6-1	.	TRBJ1-5	medium-sized	TGTGCCAGCAGTTTAGAGGGATCTCAGCCCCAGCATTTT	CASSLEGSQPQHF
TRBV18	TRBD2	TRBJ2-1	.	TGTGCCAGCTCACCAAGGAGTAGCGGGAGCAATGAGCAGTTCTTC	CASSPRSSGSNEQFF
TRBV7-3	TRBD2	TRBJ2-1	.	TGTGCCAGCAGCCCAGTAGGGACTAGCGGGCGCCAGTTCTTC	CASSPVGTSGRQFF
TRBV11-2	TRBD2	TRBJ2-3	.	TGTGCCAGCCGCACGGGGACTAGCGGTACCACAGATACGCAGTATTTT	CASRTGTSGTTDTQYF
TRBV9	.	TRBJ2-6	.	TGTGCCAGCAGCGTAGCTGCCAGCTCTGGGGCCAACGTCCTGACTTTC	CASSVAASSGANVLTF
TRBV19	TRBD1	TRBJ1-2	.	TGTGCCAGTTCAGGGGGGAATAACTATGGCTACACCTTC	CASSGGNNYGYTF
TRBV28	.	TRBJ2-7	.	TGTGCCAGCACCACCGGGACAAACTACGAGCAGTACTTC	CASTTGTNYEQYF
TRBV7-2	TRBD2	TRBJ2-7	.	TGTGCCAGCAGCGTAGCGGGAGGGCCCTGGGGCGAGCAGTACTTC	CASSVAGGPWGEQYF
TRBV6-5	.	TRBJ2-5	.	TGTGCCAGCAGTTTGAAAGAGACCCAGTACTTC	CASSLKETQYF
TRBV7-6	.	TRBJ2-5	.	TGTGCCAGCAGCCCCAAGTGGGTTCGCGGGCAAGAGACCCAGTACTTC	CASSPKWVRGQETQYF
TRBV27	.	TRBJ2-7	.	TGTGCCAGCAGTTTCGGATCGGCCTACGAGCAGTACTTC	CASSFGSAYEQYF
TRBV10-3	.	TRBJ1-6	.	TGTGCCATCAGGGGGACGGTCAGCTCCTATAATTCACCCCTCCACTTT	CAIRGTVSSYNSPLHF
TRBV25-1	.	TRBJ1-1	.	TGTGCCAGCAGTAAGAAGCGGGGCTGGCCGAACACTGAAGCTTTCTTT	CASSKKRGWPNTEAFF
TRBV7-6	.	TRBJ2-6	once	TGTGCCAGCAGCTTAGCCCCACCCGGAGGGGGACCGACCTCTGGGGCCAACGTCCTGACTTTC	CASSLAPPGGGPTSGANVLTF
TRBV5-4	TRBD2	TRBJ2-7	.	TGTGCCAGCAGCCCTGCCGACGTCGGGAGGGCCATCGACGAGCAGTACTTC	CASSPADVGRAIDEQYF
TRBV7-9	.	TRBJ2-7	.	TGTGCCAGCAGCTTAGCGGGGGCGCGAGAGCAGTACTTC	CASSLAGAREQYF
TRBV28	.	TRBJ2-5	.	TGTGCCAGCAGCAGACAAGGAGGGCCGGGGACCCAGTACTTC	CASSRQGGPGTQYF
TRBV5-6	.	TRBJ2-5	few	TGTGCCAGCAGCTTGCGGAGCAGGGGAAGGAGAGAGACCCAGTACTTC	CASSLRSRGRRETQYF
TRBV6-6	.	TRBJ2-2	few	TGTGCCAGCACCTTAGACAGGAACACCGGGGAGCTGTTTTTT	CASTLDRNTGELFF
TRBV5-1	TRBD1	TRBJ2-3	.	TGCGCCAGCGGGACAGGGGACACAGATACGCAGTATTTT	CASGTGDTDTQYF
TRBV7-7	TRBD1	TRBJ1-1	once	TGTGCTAGCAGCACTGGACAGGGCACTGAAGCTTTCTTT	CASSTGQGTEAFF
TRBV4-1	.	TRBJ1-5	.	TGCGCCAGCAGCCAAGATGGCGCACAGCCCCAGCATTTT	CASSQDGAQPQHF
TRBV6-1	TRBD1	TRBJ1-1	.	TGTGCCAGCAAGACAGGGAGGAACACTGAAGCTTTCTTT	CASKTGRNTEAFF
TRBV27	TRBD1	TRBJ2-7	.	TGTGCCAGCAGTTCACTGGGACAGCCCTACGAGCAGTACTTC	CASSSLGQPYEQYF
TRBV7-2	.	TRBJ2-5	.	TGTGCCAGCAGCTTTGACAGGTTCCAAGAGACCCAGTACTTC	CASSFDRFQETQYF
TRBV4-2	.	TRBJ1-2	.	TGTGCCAGCAGCCGACCGACCTGGAATCAGGGGAAAACTAACTATGGCTACACCTTC	CASSRPTWNQGKTNYGYTF
TRBV27	.	TRBJ2-5	.	TGTGCCAGCGGTCACAGGACCCAAGAGACCCAGTACTTC	CASGHRTQETQYF
TRBV27	.	TRBJ2-7	.	TGTGCCAGCAGTATGGGCCCCCTGAGGTCCTACGAGCAGTACTTC	CASSMGPLRSYEQYF
TRBV6-5	.	TRBJ1-1	.	TGTGCCAGCTCGGGACACGAGAACACTGAAGCTTTCTTT	CASSGHENTEAFF
TRBV5-5	.	TRBJ2-5	.	TGTGCCAGCAGCGATATAGAAGGCGAGACCCAGTACTTC	CASSDIEGETQYF
TRBV5-1	TRBD2	TRBJ2-1	.	TGCGCCAGCAGCTACTCCGGGACTAGCGGGACCTACAATGAGCAGTTCTTC	CASSYSGTSGTYNEQFF
TRBV4-1	TRBD2	TRBJ2-1	.	TGCGCCAGCAGCCGGACTAGCGGGTACAATGAGCAGTTCTTC	CASSRTSGYNEQFF
TRBV29-1	.	TRBJ1-4	.	TGCAGCGTTGGAGATGAAAAACTGTTTTTT	CSVGDEKLFF
TRBV5-1	.	TRBJ2-5	.	TGCGCCAGCAGCTTGGCCGGCGGCTCACAAGAGACCCAGTACTTC	CASSLAGGSQETQYF
TRBV5-1	.	TRBJ2-5	.	TGCGCCAGCAGCCTGGGACGGACCCAAGAGACCCAGTACTTC	CASSLGRTQETQYF
TRBV10-1	.	TRBJ2-3	.	TGCGCCAGCAGTGTTCGGGTCGGGCTGCCGCTCGGCACAGATACGCAGTATTTT	CASSVRVGLPLGTDTQYF
TRBV28	.	TRBJ1-1	.	TGTGCCAGCAGTGCCACAGGGCCCCCGAACACTGAAGCTTTCTTT	CASSATGPPNTEAFF
TRBV27	.	TRBJ2-7	.	TGTGCCAGCAGCCTGACTAGGGACTACGAGCAGTACTTC	CASSLTRDYEQYF
TRBV30	TRBD1	TRBJ1-6	.	TGTGCCTGGAGGGTTGGGACAGGGGGTTCACCCCTCCACTTT	CAWRVGTGGSPLHF
TRBV27	TRBD2	TRBJ2-7	.	TGTGCCAGCAGTCCGGTAACCATAGCGGGCTCCTACGAGCAGTACTTC	CASSPVTIAGSYEQYF
TRBV28	.	TRBJ1-1	many	TGTGCCAGCAGTTTAGGGGGGTCTGAGACTGAAGCTTTCTTT	CASSLGGSETEAFF
TRBV4-2	.	TRBJ2-1	.	TGTGCCAGCAGCCAAGATCTAGCATACAATGAGCAGTTCTTC	CASSQDLAYNEQFF
TRBV9	.	TRBJ2-2	.	TGTGCCAGCAGCGTAGTTGGTCGGGAGAACACCGGGGAGCTGTTTTTT	CASSVVGRENTGELFF
TRBV14	.	TRBJ2-7	.	TGTGCCAGCAGCCAAACGACCGATCTTCCCTACGAGCAGTACTTC	CASSQTTDLPYEQYF
TRBV6-5	.	TRBJ1-2	.	TGTGCCAGCAGTCCAAGCCCCACAGGGCACTATGGCTACACCTTC	CASSPSPTGHYGYTF
TRBV6-5	TRBD1	TRBJ2-1	.	TGTGCCAGCAGTAGACAGGGTTACAATGAGCAGTTCTTC	CASSRQGYNEQFF